This paragraph covers one TCR beta chain sequence. The source of the sample is a study of blood T cell repertoires in COVID-19. Overall study context: COVID-19 samples collected from the United States, Italy and Spain covered acute and convalescent phases.

Using immunoSEQ multiplex PCR, the repertoire was profiled, and TCRdb retains in-frame clones only, with some absent. The data show some 180,000 clones, around 90% seen once. The material sequenced was peripheral blood. The sequence came from a man in his fifties or sixties with acute or convalescent COVID-19.

The CDR3 region has the DNA TGTGCTAGTGCCCCCGACAGGAGCAATCAGCCCCAGCATTTT. It translates to CASAPDRSNQPQHF. The chain has TRBV12-5 and TRBJ1-5; weak D call: TRBD1 (6 bases). V was pared by 7 bases and J by 1 base, with 11 bases between. Germline CDR1 is LGHNT and CDR2 is FRNRAP. CDR3 length: 14 amino acids.